This TCR beta chain was captured by sequencing in a study of T cell clonality in common variable immunodeficiency. Sequencing used immunoSEQ multiplex PCR; TCRdb keeps in-frame clones, though not all of them. The data show approximately 37,000 clones, none appearing only once, with roughly a tenth held by the ten largest. Donors gave 5 to 8 ml heparinized peripheral whole blood. Germline loops: CDR1 ENHRY, CDR2 SYGVKD. The CDR3 contains 14 residues. Trimming pared 0 bases from V and 1 base from J, leaving 6 bases between. Overall study findings and caveats: TCRbeta clonality was increased in CVID versus healthy controls.

This clone showed up many times. Its antigen is as yet unknown. The CDR3 goes on 3 residues after the read ends, and that part is filled in from the germline J gene. This clonotype originated in a person aged 18-70 years in good health. The sequenced material came from peripheral blood mononuclear cells. This rearrangement joins TRBV10-3 to TRBJ1-1; D gene unclear. The CDR3 sequence is CAISESKANTEAFF. CDR3 DNA, as far as it was read: TGTGCCATCAGTGAGTCGAAAGCGAACACTGAA.